The 13 T cell receptor beta chains presented below share a single source sample, sequenced in a study of blood T cell repertoires in COVID-19. TCRdb keeps only in-frame clones here, not all; method: immunoSEQ multiplex PCR. This repertoire shows 300,000 or so clones, over 85% found once; its top ten account for less than 3.5%. Material for sequencing was PBMCs or T cells enriched from blood (not recorded which). These receptor sequences come from a woman between 50 and 59 years old who had been exposed to COVID-19.

The chain links TRBV11-2 to TRBJ2-7, with TRBD1 identical over 8 bases. With V trimmed by 5 bases and J by 2 bases, 14 bases remained unmatched. CDR1 is SGHAT, CDR2 FQNNGV, per germline. The CDR3 spans 17 residues. The CDR3 DNA reads TGTGCCAGCAGCCCGAGGCCGACGAACAGGGGGGCCTACGAGCAGTACTTC. This codes for CASSPRPTNRGAYEQYF.

This chain uses TRBV2 with TRBJ2-5; 8 bases align to TRBD2. Germline V lookup: CDR1 SNHLY, CDR2 FYNNEI. CDR3 length equals 15 residues. J was trimmed by 7 bases and V by 11 bases; bases with no gene match: 18. In DNA form, the CDR3 reads TGTGCCTCCGGGAGGGCGGGGGCCCTAGGAGGGACCCAGTACTTC. Its protein product is CASGRAGALGGTQYF.

The chain joins TRBV3-1 (or the pseudogene TRBV3-2) to TRBJ2-2, with 8 bases lining up with TRBD1. The V and J ends lost 0 bases and 5 bases, in that order; junction bases with no gene match: 8. This CDR3 region has 17 residues. Germline V gene lookup returns CDR1 LGHDT and CDR2 YNNKEL (reference sequence). The CDR3 nucleotides are TGTGCCAGCAGCCAAGATGGCGGCAGGGGGCGAACCGGGGAGCTGTTTTTT. Protein: CASSQDGGRGRTGELFF.

The rearrangement links TRBV27 to TRBJ1-1; D is unresolved. The germline V gene has CDR1 MNHEY and CDR2 SMNVEV (reference sequence). Deletions cut 5 bases from V and 0 bases from J, with 7 bases between. The CDR3 has 13 amino acids. The CDR3 DNA follows: TGTGCCAGCAGTCTTACAATGAACACTGAAGCTTTCTTT. It is translated as CASSLTMNTEAFF.

This chain connects TRBV5-1 to TRBJ1-1, with D unresolved. V lost 4 bases and J 0 bases, leaving 13 bases between the germline ends. The CDR3 covers 15 residues. Per germline, CDR1 SGHRS and CDR2 YFSETQ. CDR3 sequence reads: CASSADTPLNTEAFF. The CDR3 nucleotides read TGCGCCAGCAGCGCTGACACGCCGCTGAACACTGAAGCTTTCTTT.

The V and J genes are TRBV6-5 and TRBJ1-2; TRBD1 might be the D (5 bases). CDR3 length: 14 amino acids. Germline loops: CDR1 MNHEY, CDR2 SVGAGI. V was cut by 7 bases and J by 4 bases, with 16 bases left in between. CDR3: CASNPAVGGYGYTF. DNA of the CDR3: TGTGCCAGCAATCCGGCGGTCGGGGGCTATGGCTACACCTTC.

The chain combines TRBV3-1 (or the pseudogene TRBV3-2) with TRBJ2-7, with 8 positions matching TRBD1. The CDR3 runs 15 residues. Germline-derived CDR1 and CDR2 are LGHDT and YNNKEL (reference sequence). Losses at the gene ends were 0 bases for V and 12 bases for J; bases not matched to a gene: 13. CDR3 loop: CASSQEGLQGARPYF. CDR3 nucleotide sequence: TGTGCCAGCAGCCAAGAGGGTTTGCAGGGGGCCCGTCCGTACTTC.

This chain joins TRBV10-1 and TRBJ1-5; no clear D gene. Per germline, CDR1 WNHNN and CDR2 SYGVQD (reference sequence). V was pared by 3 bases and J by 2 bases, with 14 bases between. The CDR3 is 16 amino acids. CDR3 protein: CASSDYRHKGNQPQHF. The CDR3 DNA follows: TGCGCCAGCAGTGATTACCGTCACAAAGGCAATCAGCCCCAGCATTTT.

The CDR3 spells CASRASGANEQFF. DNA of the CDR3: TGTGCCAGCAGGGCTAGCGGGGCAAATGAGCAGTTCTTC. The genes are TRBV25-1 and TRBJ2-1, with 9 bases fitting TRBD2. Losses at the gene ends were 6 bases for V and 7 bases for J; bases not matched to a gene: 4. The CDR3 contains 13 residues. Germline values: CDR1 MGHDK, CDR2 SYGVNS.

The chain carries TRBV27 and TRBJ1-2; D might be TRBD1 (5 bases). Germline CDR1 is MNHEY and CDR2 is SMNVEV (reference sequence). This CDR3 has 14 amino acids. V lost 5 bases, J lost 6 bases, and 16 bases lay in between. In DNA form, the CDR3 reads TGTGCCAGCAGTAGGACACATAACCTTAATGGCTACACCTTC. It specifies CASSRTHNLNGYTF.

This chain's CDR3 is CASSLGGAAGTDTQYF. The CDR3 DNA reads as TGTGCCAGCAGCTTAGGTGGGGCAGCGGGGACAGATACGCAGTATTTT. V usage is TRBV13 and J usage is TRBJ2-3; 7 bases line up with TRBD2. Per the germline V gene, CDR1 is PRHDT and CDR2 is FYEKMQ (reference sequence). CDR3 length: 16 residues. The V gene end was trimmed by 0 bases and the J gene end by 3 bases; junction bases not matched to a gene: 6.

The sample holds one count of this clone. This chain joins TRBV2 and TRBJ1-6; no clear D. Germline lookup yields CDR1 SNHLY and CDR2 FYNNEI. The germline V and J ends were trimmed by 6 bases and 5 bases, with 11 bases remaining between them. This CDR3 contains 14 residues. The CDR3 nucleotides read TGTGCCAGCAGGTTCATCCAGGATAATTCACCCCTCCACTTT. It codes for CASRFIQDNSPLHF.

This CDR3 is CASSPGSAGGNEQFF. The CDR3 DNA reads TGTGCCAGCAGCCCCGGGTCTGCGGGGGGCAATGAGCAGTTCTTC. The gene calls are TRBV7-9 and TRBJ2-1; the match to TRBD2 covers 8 bases. Germline-derived CDR1 and CDR2 are SEHNR and FQNEAQ (reference sequence). CDR3 length: 15 residues. The trim removed 5 bases at V and 6 bases at J, leaving 9 bases unmatched. The full variable domain, in which reference TRBV7-9 and TRBJ2-1 provide the parts outside the CDR3, is DTGVSQNPRHKITKRGQNVTFRCDPISEHNRLYWYRQTLGQGPEFLTYFQNEAQLEKSRLLSDRFSAERPKGSFSTLEIQRTEQGDSAMYLCASSPGSAGGNEQFFGPGTRLTVL.